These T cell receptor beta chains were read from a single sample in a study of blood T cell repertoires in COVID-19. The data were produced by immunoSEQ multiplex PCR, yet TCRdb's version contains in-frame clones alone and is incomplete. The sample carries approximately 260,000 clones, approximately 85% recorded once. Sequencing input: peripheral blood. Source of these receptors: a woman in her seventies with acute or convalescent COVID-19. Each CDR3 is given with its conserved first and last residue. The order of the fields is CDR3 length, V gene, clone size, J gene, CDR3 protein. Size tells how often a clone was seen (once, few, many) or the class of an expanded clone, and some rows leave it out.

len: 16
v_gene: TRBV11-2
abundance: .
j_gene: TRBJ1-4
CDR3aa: CASSFRQAPRNEKLFF

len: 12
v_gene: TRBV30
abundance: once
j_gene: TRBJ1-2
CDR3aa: CAWSVQGNGYTF

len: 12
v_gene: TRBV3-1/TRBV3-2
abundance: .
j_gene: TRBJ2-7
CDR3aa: CASSQGRTEQYF

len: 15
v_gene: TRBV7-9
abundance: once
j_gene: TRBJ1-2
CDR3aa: CASSPRGGRTYGYTF

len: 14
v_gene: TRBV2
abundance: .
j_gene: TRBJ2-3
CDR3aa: CASRRGVVTDTQYF

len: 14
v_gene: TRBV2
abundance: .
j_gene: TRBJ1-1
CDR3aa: CASQGTGGNTEAFF

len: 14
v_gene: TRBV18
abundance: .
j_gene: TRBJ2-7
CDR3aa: CASSRDRLSYEQYF

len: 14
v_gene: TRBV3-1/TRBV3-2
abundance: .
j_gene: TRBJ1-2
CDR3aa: CASSRMGGAYGYTF

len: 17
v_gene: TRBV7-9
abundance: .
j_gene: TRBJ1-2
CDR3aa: CASSLGAISGAGYGYTF

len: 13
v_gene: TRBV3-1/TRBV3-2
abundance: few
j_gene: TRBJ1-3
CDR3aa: CASSLRGGNTIYF

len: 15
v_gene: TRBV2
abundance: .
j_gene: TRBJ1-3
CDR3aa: CASSEGAGSGNTIYF

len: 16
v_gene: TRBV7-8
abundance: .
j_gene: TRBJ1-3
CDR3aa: CASSLTHRASGNTIYF

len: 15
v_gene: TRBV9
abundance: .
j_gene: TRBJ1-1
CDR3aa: CASSAGAGRGTEAFF

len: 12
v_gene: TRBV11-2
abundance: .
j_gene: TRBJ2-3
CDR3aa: CASSFQTDTQYF

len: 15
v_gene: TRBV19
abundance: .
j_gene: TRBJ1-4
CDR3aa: CASRSTGPTNEKLFF

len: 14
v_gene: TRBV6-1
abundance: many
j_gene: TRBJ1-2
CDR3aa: CASSDPGGLGGYTF

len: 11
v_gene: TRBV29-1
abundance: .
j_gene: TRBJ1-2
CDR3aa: CSANGDFGYTF

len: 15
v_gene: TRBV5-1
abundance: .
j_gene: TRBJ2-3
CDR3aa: CASSLLTGDTDTQYF

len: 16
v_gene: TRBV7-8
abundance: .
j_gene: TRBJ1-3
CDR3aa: CASSFTGLRSGNTIYF

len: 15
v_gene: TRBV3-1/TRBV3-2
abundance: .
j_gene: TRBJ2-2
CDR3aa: CASSPTGQDTGELFF

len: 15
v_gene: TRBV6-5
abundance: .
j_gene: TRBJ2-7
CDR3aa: CASSYRLGREGEQYF

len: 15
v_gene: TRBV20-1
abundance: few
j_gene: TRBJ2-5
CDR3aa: CSASDSGGRQETQYF

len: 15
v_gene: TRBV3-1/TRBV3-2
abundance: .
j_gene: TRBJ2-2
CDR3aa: CASSQGTTGYGELFF

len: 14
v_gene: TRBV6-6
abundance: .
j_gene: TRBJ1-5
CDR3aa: CASSSRGGDQPQHF

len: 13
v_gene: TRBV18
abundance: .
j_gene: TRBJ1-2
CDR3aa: CASSPLDEYGYTF

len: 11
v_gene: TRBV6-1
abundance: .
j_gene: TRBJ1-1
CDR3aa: CASSETGGAFF

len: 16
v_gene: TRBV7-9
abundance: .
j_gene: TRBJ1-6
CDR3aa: CASTSTASSYNSPLHF

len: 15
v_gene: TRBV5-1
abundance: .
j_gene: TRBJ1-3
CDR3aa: CASSTGDPSGNTIYF

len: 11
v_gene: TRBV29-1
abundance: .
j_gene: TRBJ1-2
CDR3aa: CSVLLLGGYTF

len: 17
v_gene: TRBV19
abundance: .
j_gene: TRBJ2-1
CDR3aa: CASSPPDRSGIYNEQFF

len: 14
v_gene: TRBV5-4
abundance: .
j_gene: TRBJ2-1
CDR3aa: CASSPSGGRREQFF

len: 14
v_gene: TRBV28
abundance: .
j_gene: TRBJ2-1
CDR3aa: CASKVGGADNEQFF

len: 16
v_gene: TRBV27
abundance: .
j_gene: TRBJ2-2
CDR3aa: CASSLSYRPNTGELFF

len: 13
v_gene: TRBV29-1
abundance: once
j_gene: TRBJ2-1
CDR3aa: CSHWTSGGHEQFF

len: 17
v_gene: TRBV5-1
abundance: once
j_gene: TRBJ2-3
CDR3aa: CASSLLAGVLGTDTQYF

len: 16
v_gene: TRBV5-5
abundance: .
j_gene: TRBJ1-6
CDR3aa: CASSLGGTGVNSPLHF

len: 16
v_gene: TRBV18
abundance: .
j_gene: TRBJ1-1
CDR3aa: CASSPGGAKYDTEAFF

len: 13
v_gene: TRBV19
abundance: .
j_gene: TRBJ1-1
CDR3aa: CASRPTAQGGAFF

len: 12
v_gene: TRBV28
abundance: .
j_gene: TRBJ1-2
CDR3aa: CASSSPAGGYTF

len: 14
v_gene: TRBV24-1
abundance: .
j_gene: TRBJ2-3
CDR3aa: CATSTTVATDTQYF

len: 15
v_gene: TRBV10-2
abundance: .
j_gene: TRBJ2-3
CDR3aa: CASSDGLAGLDTQYF

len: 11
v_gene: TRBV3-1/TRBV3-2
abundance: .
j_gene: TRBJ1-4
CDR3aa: CASSWGQLLFF

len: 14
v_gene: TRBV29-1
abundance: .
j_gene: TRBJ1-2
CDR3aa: CSVESQGDNYGYTF

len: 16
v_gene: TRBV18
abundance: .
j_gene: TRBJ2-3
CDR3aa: CASSPLAGGSTDTQYF

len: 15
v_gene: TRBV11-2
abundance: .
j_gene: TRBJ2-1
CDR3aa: CASRKAGQKYNEQFF

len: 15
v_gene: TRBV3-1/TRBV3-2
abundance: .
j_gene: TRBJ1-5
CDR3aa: CASSHGTRPEEPQHF

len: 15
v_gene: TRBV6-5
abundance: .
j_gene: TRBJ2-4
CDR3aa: CASSYLRGARNIQYF

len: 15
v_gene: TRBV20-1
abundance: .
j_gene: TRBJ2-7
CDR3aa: CSASLAGGPSYEQYF

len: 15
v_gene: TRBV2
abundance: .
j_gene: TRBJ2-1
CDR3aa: CASSERRPQDNEQFF

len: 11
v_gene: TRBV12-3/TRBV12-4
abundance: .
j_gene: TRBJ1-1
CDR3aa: CASTSPGEAFF

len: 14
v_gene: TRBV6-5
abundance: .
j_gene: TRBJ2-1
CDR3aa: CASKGLAGGNEQFF

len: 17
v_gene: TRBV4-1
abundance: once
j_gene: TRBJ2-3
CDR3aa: CASSQGGGVGYTDTQYF

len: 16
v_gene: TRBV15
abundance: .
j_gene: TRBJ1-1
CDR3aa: CATSRDRGGLGTEAFF